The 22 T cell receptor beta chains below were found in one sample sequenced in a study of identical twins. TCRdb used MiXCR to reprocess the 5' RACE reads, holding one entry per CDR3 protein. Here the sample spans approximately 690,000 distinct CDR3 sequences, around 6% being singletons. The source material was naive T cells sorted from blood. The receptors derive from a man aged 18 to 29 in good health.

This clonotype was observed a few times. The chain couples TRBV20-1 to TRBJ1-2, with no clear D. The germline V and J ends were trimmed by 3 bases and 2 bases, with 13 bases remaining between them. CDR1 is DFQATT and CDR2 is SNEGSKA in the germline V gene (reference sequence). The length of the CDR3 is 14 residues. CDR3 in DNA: TGCAGTGCTAGCCCCTCGACGGAAAACTATGGCTACACCTTC. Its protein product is CSASPSTENYGYTF.

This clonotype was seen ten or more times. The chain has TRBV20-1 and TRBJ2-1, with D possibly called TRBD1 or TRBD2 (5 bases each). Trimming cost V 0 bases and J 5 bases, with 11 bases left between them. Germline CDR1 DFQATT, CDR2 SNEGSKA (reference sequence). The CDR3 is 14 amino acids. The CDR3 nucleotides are TGCAGTGCTAGAGATCTCGGGGCCGACAATGAGCAGTTCTTC. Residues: CSARDLGADNEQFF.

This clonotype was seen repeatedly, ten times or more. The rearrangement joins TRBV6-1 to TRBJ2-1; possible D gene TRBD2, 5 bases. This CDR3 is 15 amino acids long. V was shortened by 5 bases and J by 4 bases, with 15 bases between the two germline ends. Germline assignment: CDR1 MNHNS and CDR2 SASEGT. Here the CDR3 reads CASSRREEGYNEQFF. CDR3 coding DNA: TGTGCCAGCAGTAGAAGGGAAGAGGGTTACAATGAGCAGTTCTTC.

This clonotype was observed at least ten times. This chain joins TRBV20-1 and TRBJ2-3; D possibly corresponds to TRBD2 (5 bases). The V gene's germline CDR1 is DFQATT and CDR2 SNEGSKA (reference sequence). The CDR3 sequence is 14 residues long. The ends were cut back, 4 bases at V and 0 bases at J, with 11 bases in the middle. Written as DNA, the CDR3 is TGCAGTGCTACGGCTGGCGGGAGCACAGATACGCAGTATTTT. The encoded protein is CSATAGGSTDTQYF.

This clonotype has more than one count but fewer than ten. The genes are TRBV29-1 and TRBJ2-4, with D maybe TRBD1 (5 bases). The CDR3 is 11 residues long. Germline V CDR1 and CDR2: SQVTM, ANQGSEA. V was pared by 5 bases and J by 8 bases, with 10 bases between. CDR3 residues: CSVQGLDIQYF. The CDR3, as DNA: TGCAGCGTTCAGGGTTTGGACATTCAGTACTTC. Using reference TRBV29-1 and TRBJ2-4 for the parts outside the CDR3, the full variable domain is SAVISQKPSRDICQRGTSLTIQCQVDSQVTMMFWYRQQPGQSLTLIATANQGSEATYESGFVIDKFPISRPNLTFSTLTVSNMSPEDSSIYLCSVQGLDIQYFGAGTRLSVL.

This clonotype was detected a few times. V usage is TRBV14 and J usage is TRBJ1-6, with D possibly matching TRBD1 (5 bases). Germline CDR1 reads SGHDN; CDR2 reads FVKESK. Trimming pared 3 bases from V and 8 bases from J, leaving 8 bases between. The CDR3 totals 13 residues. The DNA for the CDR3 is TGTGCCAGCAGCCATATCAGGGATTCACCCCTCCACTTT. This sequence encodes CASSHIRDSPLHF.

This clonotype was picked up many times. In DNA, the CDR3 is TGTGCCAGCAGCTCCTCTAGCGGGAGGGCCTACGAGCAGTACTTC. Translated, it gives CASSSSSGRAYEQYF. This chain joins TRBV7-2 and TRBJ2-7, with TRBD2 matching 12 bases. V gave up 4 bases and J gave up 2 bases; unmatched junction bases: 3. Per germline, CDR1 SGHTA and CDR2 FQGNSA. This CDR3 region has 15 residues.

The CDR3 reads CASLGSGNTIYF. The CDR3 coding sequence is TGTGCCAGCCTAGGTTCGGGAAACACCATATATTTT. The chain uses TRBV27 and TRBJ1-3; D unclear. Trimming took off 8 bases at V and 4 bases at J, with 9 bases between the two ends. This CDR3 spans 12 amino acids. CDR1 is MNHEY, CDR2 SMNVEV, per germline (reference sequence).

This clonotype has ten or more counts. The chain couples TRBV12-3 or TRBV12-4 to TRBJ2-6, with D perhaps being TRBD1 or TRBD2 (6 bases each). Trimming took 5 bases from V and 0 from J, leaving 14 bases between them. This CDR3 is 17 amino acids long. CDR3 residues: CASSSHWGASGANVLTF. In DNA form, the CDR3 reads TGTGCCAGCAGTAGCCATTGGGGGGCCTCTGGGGCCAACGTCCTGACTTTC.

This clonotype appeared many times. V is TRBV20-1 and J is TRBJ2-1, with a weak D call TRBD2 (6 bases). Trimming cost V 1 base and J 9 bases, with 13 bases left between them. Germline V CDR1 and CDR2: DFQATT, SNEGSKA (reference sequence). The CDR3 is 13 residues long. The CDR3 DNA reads TGCAGTGCTAGAGGGGGAGGAGAGGGTGAGCAGTTCTTC. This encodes CSARGGGEGEQFF.

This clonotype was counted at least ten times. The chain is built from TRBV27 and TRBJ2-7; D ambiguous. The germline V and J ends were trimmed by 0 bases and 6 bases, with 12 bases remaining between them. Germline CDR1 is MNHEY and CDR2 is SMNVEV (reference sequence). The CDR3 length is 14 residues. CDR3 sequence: CASSLSVGSGEQYF. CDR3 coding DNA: TGTGCCAGCAGTTTATCAGTGGGGTCGGGCGAGCAGTACTTC.

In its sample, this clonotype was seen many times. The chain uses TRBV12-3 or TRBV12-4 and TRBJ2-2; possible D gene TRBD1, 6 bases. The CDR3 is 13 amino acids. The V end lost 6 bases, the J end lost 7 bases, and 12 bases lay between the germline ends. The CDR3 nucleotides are TGTGCCAGCAGGAGGACAGATTACGGGGAGCTGTTTTTT. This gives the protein CASRRTDYGELFF.

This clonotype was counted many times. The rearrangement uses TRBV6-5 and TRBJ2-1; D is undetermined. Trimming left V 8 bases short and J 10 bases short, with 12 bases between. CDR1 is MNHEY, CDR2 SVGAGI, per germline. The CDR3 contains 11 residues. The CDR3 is CASFGGVEQFF. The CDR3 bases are TGTGCCAGCTTTGGTGGCGTCGAGCAGTTCTTC.

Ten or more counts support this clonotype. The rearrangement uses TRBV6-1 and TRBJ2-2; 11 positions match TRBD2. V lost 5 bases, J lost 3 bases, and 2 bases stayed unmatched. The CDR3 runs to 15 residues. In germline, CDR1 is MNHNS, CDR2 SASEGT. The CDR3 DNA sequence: TGTGCCAGCAGTCCGGGACTAGCGGACACCGGGGAGCTGTTTTTT. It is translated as CASSPGLADTGELFF.

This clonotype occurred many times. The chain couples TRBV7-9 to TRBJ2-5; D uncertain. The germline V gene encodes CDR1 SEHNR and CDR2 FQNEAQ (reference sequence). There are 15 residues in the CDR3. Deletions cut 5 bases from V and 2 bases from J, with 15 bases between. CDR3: CASSPSPWPQETQYF. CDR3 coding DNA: TGTGCCAGCAGCCCATCCCCGTGGCCTCAAGAGACCCAGTACTTC.

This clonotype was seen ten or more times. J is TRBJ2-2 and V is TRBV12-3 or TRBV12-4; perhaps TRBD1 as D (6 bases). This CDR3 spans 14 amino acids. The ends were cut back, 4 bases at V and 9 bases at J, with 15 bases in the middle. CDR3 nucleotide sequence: TGTGCCAGCAGTTCAGACAGGTCTAACCGGGAGCTGTTTTTT. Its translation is CASSSDRSNRELFF.

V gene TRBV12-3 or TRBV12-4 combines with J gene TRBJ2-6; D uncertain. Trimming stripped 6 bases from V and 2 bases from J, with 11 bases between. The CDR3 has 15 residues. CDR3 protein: CASSTTVTGANVLTF. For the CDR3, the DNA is TGTGCCAGCAGCACCACAGTAACTGGGGCCAACGTCCTGACTTTC.

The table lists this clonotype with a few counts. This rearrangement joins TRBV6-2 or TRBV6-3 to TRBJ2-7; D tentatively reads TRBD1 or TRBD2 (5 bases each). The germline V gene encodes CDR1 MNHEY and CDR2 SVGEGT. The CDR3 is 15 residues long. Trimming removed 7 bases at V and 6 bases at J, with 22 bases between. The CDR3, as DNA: TGTGCCAGCACCCTAACGGGACCGAGTCTAGGCGAGCAGTACTTC. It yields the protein CASTLTGPSLGEQYF.

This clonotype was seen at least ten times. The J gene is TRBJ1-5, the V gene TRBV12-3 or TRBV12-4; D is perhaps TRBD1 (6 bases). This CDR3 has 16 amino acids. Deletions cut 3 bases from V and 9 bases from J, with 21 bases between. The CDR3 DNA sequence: TGTGCCAGCAGTTTTTGGGACACTGGTATAATGCGGCCCCAGCATTTT. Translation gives CASSFWDTGIMRPQHF.

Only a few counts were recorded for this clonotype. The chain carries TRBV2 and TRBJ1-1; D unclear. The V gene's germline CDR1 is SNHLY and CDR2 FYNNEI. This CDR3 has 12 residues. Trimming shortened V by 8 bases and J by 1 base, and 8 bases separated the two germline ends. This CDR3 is CASETGNTEAFF. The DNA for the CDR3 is TGTGCCAGCGAGACGGGGAACACTGAAGCTTTCTTT.

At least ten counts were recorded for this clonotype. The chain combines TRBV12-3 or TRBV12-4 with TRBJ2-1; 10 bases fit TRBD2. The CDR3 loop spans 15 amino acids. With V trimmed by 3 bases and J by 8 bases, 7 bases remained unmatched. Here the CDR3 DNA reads TGTGCCAGCAGTTTCCCAGCGGGAGGGCCTGATGAGCAGTTCTTC. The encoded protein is CASSFPAGGPDEQFF.

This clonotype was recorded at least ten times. The CDR3 DNA sequence: TGTGCCAGCAGCTTACCTAAGACCCGACAGGGTACCACAGATACGCAGTATTTT. Its protein is CASSLPKTRQGTTDTQYF. The V and J genes are TRBV7-8 and TRBJ2-3; 7 bases agree with TRBD1. Unmatched junction bases numbered 13, after V lost 2 bases and J lost 2 bases. Germline CDR1 reads SGHVS; CDR2 reads FQNEAQ. The CDR3 spans 18 residues. The full variable domain, in which reference TRBV7-8 and TRBJ2-3 provide the parts outside the CDR3, is GAGVSQSPRYKVAKRGQDVALRCDPISGHVSLFWYQQALGQGPEFLTYFQNEAQLDKSGLPSDRFFAERPEGSVSTLKIQRTQQEDSAVYLCASSLPKTRQGTTDTQYFGPGTRLTVL.